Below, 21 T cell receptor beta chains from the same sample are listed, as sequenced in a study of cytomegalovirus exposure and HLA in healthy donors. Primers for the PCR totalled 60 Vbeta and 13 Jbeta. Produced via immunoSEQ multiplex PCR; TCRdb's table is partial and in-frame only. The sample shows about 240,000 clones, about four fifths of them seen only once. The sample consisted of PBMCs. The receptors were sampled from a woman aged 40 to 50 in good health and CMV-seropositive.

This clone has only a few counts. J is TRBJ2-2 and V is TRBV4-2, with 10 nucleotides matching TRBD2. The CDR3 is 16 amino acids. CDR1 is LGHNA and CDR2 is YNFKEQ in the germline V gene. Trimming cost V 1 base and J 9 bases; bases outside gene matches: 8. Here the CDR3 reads CASSQGSSGGVWELFF. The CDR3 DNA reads TGTGCCAGCAGCCAAGGTTCTAGCGGGGGTGTGTGGGAGCTGTTTTTT.

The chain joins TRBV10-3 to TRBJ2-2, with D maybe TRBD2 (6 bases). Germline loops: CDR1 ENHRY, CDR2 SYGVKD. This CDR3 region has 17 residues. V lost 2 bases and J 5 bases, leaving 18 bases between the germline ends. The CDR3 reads CAISEPKGGKGTGELFF. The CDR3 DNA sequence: TGTGCCATCAGTGAGCCGAAGGGCGGGAAGGGTACCGGGGAGCTGTTTTTT.

The CDR3 DNA is TGTGCCAGCAGCTTGGAGTATGGTCGAATCGGGGAGCTGTTTTTT. This gives the protein CASSLEYGRIGELFF. The chain joins TRBV7-8 to TRBJ2-2, with D uncertain. This CDR3 region has 15 residues. V lost 3 bases to trimming and J lost 7 bases, with 15 bases between them. CDR1 and CDR2 from the germline V gene are SGHVS and FQNEAQ.

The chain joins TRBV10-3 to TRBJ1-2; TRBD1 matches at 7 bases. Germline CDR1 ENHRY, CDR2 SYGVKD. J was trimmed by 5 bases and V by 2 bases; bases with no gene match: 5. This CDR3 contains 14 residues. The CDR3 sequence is CAISENRGRYGYTF. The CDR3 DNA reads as TGTGCCATCAGTGAGAACAGGGGTAGGTATGGCTACACCTTC.

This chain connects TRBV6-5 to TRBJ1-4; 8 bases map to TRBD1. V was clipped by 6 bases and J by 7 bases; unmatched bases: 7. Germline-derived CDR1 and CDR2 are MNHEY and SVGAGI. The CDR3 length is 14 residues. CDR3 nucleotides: TGTGCCAGCAGACCCCGGGACAGGTTTGAAAAACTGTTTTTT. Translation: CASRPRDRFEKLFF.

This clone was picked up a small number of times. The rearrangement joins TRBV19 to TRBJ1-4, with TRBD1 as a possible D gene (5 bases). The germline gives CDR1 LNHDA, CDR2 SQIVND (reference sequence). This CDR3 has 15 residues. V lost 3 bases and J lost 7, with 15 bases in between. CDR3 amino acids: CASSILPQGFEKLFF. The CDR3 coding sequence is TGTGCCAGTAGTATTCTCCCCCAGGGTTTTGAAAAACTGTTTTTT.

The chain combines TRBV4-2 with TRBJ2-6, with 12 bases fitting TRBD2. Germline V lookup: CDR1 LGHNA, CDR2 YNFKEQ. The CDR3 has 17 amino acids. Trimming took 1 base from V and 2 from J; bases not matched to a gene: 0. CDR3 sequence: CASSQGTSGTGANVLTF. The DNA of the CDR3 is TGTGCCAGCAGCCAAGGGACTAGCGGGACTGGGGCCAACGTCCTGACTTTC.

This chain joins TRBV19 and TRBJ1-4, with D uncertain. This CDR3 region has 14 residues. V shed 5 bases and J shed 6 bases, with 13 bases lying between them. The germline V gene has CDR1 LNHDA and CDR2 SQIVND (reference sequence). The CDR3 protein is CASSSPGVYEKLFF. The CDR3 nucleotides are TGTGCCAGTAGTTCCCCAGGCGTCTATGAAAAACTGTTTTTT.

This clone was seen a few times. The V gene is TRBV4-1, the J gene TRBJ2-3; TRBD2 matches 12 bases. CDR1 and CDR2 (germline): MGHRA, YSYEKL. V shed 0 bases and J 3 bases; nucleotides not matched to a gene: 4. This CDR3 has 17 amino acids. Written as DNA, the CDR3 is TGCGCCAGCAGCCAAGAAGGGACTAGCGGGCCGACAGATACGCAGTATTTT. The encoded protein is CASSQEGTSGPTDTQYF.

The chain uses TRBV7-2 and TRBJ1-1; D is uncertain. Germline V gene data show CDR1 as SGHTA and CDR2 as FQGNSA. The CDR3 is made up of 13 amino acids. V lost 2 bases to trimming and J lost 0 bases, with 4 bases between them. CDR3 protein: CASSLQMNTEAFF. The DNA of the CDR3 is TGTGCCAGCAGCTTACAGATGAACACTGAAGCTTTCTTT.

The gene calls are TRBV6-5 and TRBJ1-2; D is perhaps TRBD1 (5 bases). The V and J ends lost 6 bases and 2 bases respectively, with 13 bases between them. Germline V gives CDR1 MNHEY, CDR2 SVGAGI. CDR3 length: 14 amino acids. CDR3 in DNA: TGTGCCAGCAGAATACAGGAGGGAAACTATGGCTACACCTTC. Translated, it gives CASRIQEGNYGYTF.

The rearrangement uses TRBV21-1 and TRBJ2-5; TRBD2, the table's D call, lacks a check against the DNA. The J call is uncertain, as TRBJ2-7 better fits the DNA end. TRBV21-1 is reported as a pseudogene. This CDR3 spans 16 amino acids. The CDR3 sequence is CASSKLERERLYEQYF. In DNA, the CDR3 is TGTGCCAGCAGCAAACTTGAGCGGGAGAGACTCTACGAGCAGTACTTC.

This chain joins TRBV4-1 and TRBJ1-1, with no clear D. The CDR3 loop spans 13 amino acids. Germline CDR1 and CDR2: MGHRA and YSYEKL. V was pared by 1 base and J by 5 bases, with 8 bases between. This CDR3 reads CASSQGGATEAFF. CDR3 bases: TGCGCCAGCAGCCAAGGCGGTGCGACTGAAGCTTTCTTT.

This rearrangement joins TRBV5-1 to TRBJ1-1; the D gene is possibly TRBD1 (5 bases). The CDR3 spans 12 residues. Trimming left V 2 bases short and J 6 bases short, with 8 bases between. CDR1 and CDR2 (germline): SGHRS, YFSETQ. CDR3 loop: CASSFTGAEAFF. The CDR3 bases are TGCGCCAGCAGCTTCACGGGGGCTGAAGCTTTCTTT.

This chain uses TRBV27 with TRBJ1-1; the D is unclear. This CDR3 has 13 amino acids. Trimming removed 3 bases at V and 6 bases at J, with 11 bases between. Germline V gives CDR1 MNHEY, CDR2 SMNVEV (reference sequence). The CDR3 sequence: CASSFGVSAEAFF. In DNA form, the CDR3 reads TGTGCCAGCAGTTTCGGGGTTTCGGCTGAAGCTTTCTTT.

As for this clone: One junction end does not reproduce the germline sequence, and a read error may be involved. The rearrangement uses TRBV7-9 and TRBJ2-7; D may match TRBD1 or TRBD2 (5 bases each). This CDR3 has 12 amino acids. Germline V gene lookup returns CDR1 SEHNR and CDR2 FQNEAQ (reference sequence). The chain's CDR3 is CSSGRQSYEQYF. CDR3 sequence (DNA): TGTTCCAGCGGAAGACAGAGCTACGAGCAGTACTTC.

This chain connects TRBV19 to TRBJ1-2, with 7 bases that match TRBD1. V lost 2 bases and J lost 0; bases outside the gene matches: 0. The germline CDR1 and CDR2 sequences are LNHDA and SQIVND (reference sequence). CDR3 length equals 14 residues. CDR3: CASSIQGANYGYTF. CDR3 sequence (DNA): TGTGCCAGTAGTATACAGGGGGCTAACTATGGCTACACCTTC.

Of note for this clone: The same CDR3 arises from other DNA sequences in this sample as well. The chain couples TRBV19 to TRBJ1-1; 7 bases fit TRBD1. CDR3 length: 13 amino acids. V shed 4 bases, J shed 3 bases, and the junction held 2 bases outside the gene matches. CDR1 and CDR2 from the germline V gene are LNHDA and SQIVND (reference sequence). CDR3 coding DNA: TGTGCCAGTAGTACAACAGGGGACACTGAAGCTTTCTTT. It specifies CASSTTGDTEAFF.

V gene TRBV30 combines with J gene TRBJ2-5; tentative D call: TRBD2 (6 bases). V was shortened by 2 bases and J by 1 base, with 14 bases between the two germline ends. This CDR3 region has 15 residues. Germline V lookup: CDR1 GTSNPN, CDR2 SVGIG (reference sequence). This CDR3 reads CAWSRGGAGQETQYF. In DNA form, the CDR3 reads TGTGCCTGGAGTAGGGGCGGGGCGGGCCAAGAGACCCAGTACTTC.

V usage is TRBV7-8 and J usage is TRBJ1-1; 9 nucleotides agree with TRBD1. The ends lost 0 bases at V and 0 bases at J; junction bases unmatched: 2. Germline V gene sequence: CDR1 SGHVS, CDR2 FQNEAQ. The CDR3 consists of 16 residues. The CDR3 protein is CASSLARQGVNTEAFF. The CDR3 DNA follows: TGTGCCAGCAGCTTAGCTAGACAGGGGGTGAACACTGAAGCTTTCTTT.

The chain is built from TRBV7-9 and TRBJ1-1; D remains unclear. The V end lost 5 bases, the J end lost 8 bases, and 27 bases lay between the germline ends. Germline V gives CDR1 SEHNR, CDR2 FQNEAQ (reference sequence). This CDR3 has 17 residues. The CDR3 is CASSPERWRVNQREAFF. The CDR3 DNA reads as TGTGCCAGCAGCCCTGAGAGGTGGAGGGTAAATCAGAGGGAAGCTTTCTTT.